Reported below is one T cell receptor beta chain. The sample comes from a study of blood T cell repertoires in COVID-19. On the study more broadly: The study drew acute and convalescent COVID-19 samples from the United States, Italy and Spain. T cells, B-cell-depleted T cells, or PBMCs provided the cDNA or gDNA that served as material.

With 2 bases removed from V and 3 bases from J, the gap between germline ends came to 16 bases. CDR1 is MGHRA, CDR2 YSYEKL, per germline. The CDR3 is 16 residues long. Per the original data handling: Reference gene primer amplification yielded estimated nucleated cell counts. Sequencing was performed with immunoSEQ multiplex PCR; in TCRdb, only in-frame clones are kept and a portion is missing. V and J calls and clone size are those listed in that table; D and trimming were worked out from the DNA. The repertoire holds about 66,000 clones, with roughly 75% as singletons. The source is a human donor in a cohort sampled during active COVID-19. This chain connects TRBV4-1 to TRBJ1-2; tentatively, D is TRBD1 (5 bases). Sequences were obtained from peripheral blood. CDR3 protein: CASSQPYVGRDYGYTF. CDR3 sequence (DNA): TGCGCCAGCAGCCAACCCTACGTGGGCAGGGACTATGGCTACACCTTC.